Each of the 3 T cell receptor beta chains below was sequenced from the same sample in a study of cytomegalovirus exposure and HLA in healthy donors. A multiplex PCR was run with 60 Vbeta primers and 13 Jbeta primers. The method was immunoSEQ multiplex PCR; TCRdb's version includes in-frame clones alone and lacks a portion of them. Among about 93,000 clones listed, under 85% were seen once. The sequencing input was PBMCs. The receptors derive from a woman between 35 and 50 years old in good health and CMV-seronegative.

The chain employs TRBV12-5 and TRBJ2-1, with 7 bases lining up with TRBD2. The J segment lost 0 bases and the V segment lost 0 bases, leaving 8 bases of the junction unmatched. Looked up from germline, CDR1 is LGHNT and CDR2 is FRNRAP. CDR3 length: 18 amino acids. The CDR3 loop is CASGLVASGRSSYNEQFF. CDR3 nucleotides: TGTGCTAGTGGTTTGGTCGCTAGCGGTCGAAGCTCCTACAATGAGCAGTTCTTC.

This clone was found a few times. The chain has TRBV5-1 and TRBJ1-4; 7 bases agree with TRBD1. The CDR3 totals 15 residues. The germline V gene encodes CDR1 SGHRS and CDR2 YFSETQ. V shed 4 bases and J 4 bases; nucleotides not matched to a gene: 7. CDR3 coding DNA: TGCGCCAGCAGCAAATACCGGGACAGTAATGAAAAACTGTTTTTT. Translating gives CASSKYRDSNEKLFF.

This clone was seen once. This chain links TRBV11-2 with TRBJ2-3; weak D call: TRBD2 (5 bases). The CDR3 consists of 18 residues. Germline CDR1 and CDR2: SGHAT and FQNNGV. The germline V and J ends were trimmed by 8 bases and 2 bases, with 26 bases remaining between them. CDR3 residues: CASGPIVFGSEDTDTQYF. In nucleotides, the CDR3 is TGTGCCAGCGGCCCCATCGTCTTCGGGTCGGAGGACACAGATACGCAGTATTTT.